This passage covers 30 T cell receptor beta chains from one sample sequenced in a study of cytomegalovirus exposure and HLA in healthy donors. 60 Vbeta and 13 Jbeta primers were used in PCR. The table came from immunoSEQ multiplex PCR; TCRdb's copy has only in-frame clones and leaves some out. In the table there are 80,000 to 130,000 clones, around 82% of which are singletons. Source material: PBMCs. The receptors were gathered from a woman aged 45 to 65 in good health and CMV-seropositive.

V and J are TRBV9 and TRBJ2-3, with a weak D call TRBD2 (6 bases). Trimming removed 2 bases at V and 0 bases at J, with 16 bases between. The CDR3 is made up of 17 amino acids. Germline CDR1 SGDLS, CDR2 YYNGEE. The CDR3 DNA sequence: TGTGCCAGCAGCGTCAATAGCGGTCCCTCTAGCACAGATACGCAGTATTTT. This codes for CASSVNSGPSSTDTQYF.

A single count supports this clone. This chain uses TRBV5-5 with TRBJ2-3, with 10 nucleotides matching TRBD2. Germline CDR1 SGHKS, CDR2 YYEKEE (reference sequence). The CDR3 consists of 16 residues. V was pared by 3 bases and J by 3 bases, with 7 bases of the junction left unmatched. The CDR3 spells CASSSTRTSGTDTQYF. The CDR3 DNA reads TGTGCCAGCAGCTCGACCCGGACTAGCGGAACAGATACGCAGTATTTT.

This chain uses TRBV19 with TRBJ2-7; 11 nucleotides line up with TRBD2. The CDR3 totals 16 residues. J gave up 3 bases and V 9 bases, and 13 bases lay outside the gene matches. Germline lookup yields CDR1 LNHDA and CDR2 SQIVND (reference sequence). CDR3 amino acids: CARSTPTSGRFYEQYF. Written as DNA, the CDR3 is TGTGCCAGATCCACCCCCACTAGCGGGAGATTCTACGAGCAGTACTTC.

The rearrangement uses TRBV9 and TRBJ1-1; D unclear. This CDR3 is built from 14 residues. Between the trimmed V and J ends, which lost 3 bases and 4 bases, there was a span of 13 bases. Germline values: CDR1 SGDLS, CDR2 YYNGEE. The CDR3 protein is CASSARRRGTEAFF. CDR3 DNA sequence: TGTGCCAGCAGCGCAAGACGGCGGGGCACTGAAGCTTTCTTT.

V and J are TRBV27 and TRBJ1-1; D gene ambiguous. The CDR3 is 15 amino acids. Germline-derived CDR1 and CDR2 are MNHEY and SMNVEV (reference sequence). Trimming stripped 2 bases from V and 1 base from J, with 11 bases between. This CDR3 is CASSLRGSGNTEAFF. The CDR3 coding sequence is TGTGCCAGCAGTTTAAGAGGAAGTGGGAACACTGAAGCTTTCTTT.

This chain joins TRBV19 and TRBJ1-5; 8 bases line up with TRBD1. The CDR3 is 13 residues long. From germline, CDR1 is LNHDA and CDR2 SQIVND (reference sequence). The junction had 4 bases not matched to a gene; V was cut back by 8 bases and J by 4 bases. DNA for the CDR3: TGTGCCAGTGGTGGGACAGGTAATCAGCCCCAGCATTTT. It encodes CASGGTGNQPQHF.

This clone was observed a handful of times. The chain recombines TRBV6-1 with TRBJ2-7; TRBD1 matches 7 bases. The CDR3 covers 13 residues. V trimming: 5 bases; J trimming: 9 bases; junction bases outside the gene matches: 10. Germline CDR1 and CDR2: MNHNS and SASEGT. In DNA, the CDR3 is TGTGCCAGCAGTACAGGGGTGGGCCGAGGGCAGTACTTC. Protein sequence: CASSTGVGRGQYF.

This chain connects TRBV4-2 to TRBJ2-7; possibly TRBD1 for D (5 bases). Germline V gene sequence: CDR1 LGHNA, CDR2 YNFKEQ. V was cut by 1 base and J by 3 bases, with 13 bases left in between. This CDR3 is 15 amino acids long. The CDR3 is CASSQVTGPNYEQYF. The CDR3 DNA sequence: TGTGCCAGCAGCCAAGTTACAGGTCCAAACTACGAGCAGTACTTC.

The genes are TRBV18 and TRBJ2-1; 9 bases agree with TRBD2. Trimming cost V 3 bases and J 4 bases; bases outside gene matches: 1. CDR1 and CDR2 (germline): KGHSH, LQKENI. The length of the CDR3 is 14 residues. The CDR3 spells CASSPSGGYNEQFF. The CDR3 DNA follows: TGTGCCAGCTCACCTAGCGGGGGATACAATGAGCAGTTCTTC.

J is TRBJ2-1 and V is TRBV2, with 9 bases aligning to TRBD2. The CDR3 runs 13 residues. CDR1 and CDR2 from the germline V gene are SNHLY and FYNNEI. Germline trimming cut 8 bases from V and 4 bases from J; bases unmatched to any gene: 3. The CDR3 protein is CASGLAGYNEQFF. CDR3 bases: TGTGCCAGCGGTCTAGCGGGGTACAATGAGCAGTTCTTC.

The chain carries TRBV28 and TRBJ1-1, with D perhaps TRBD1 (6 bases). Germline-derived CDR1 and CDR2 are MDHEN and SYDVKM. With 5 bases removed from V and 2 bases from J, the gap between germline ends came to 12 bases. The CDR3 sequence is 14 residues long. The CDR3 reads CASSNRDTNTEAFF. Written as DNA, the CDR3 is TGTGCCAGCAGTAACCGGGACACTAACACTGAAGCTTTCTTT.

The CDR3 DNA reads TGTGCCAGCAGTGGGATACAGGGAGACCTTGACTTCTACGAGCAGTACTTC. Amino acids: CASSGIQGDLDFYEQYF. The genes are TRBV25-1 and TRBJ2-7, with TRBD1 as a possible D gene (6 bases). This CDR3 is 17 amino acids long. Germline loops: CDR1 MGHDK, CDR2 SYGVNS. V was trimmed by 4 bases and J by 3 bases, leaving 22 bases between them.

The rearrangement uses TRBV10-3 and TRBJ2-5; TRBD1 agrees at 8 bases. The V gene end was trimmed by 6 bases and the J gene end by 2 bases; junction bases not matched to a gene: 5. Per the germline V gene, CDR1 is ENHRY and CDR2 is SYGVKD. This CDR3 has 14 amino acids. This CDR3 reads CAISRQGSQETQYF. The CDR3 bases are TGTGCCATCAGCAGACAGGGGAGTCAAGAGACCCAGTACTTC.

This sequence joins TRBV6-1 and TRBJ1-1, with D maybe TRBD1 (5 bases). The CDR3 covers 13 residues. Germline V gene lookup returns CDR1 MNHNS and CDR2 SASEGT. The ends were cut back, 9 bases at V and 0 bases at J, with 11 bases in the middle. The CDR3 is CASLLQVNTEAFF. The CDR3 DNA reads TGTGCCAGTCTACTACAGGTGAACACTGAAGCTTTCTTT.

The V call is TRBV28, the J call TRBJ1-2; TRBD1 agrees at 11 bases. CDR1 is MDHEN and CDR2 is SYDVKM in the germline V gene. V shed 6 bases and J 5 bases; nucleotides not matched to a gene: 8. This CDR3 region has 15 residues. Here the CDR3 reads CASRVSGQGAYGYTF. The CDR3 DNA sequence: TGTGCCAGCAGGGTCTCCGGACAGGGGGCTTATGGCTACACCTTC.

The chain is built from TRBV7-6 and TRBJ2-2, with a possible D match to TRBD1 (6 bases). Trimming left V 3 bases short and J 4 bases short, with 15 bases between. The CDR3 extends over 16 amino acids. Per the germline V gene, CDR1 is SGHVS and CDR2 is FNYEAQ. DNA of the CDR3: TGTGCCAGCAGCTTTCAGTCCCCCAGGGGCACCGGGGAGCTGTTTTTT. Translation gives CASSFQSPRGTGELFF.

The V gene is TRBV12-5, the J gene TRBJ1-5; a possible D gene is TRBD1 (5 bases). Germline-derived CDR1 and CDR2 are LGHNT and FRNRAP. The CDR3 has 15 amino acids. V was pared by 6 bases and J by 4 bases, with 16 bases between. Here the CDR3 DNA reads TGTGCTAGTGGCACAGTTCGGCAGGGAAATCAGCCCCAGCATTTT. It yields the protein CASGTVRQGNQPQHF.

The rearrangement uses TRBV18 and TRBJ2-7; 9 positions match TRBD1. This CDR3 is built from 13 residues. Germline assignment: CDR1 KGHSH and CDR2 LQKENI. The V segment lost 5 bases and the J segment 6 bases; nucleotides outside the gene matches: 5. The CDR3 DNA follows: TGTGCCAGCTCAGAGGGACAGGGAGGCGAGCAGTACTTC. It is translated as CASSEGQGGEQYF.

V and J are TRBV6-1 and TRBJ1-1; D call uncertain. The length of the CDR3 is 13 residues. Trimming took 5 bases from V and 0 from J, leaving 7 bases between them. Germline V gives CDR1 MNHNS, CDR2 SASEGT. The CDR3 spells CASSTVLNTEAFF. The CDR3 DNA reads TGTGCCAGCAGTACAGTGCTGAACACTGAAGCTTTCTTT.

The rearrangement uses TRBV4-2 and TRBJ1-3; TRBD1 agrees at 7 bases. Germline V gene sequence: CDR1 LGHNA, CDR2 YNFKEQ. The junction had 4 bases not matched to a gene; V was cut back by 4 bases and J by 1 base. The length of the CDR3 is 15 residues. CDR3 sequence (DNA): TGTGCCAGCAGCCGATTACAGGGGTCTGGAAACACCATATATTTT. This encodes CASSRLQGSGNTIYF.

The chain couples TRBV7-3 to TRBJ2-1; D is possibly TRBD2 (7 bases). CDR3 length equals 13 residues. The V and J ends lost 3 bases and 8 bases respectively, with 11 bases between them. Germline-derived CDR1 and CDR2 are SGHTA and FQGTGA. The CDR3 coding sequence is TGTGCCAGCAGCTTGGGGGGGCCTGATGAGCAGTTCTTC. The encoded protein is CASSLGGPDEQFF.

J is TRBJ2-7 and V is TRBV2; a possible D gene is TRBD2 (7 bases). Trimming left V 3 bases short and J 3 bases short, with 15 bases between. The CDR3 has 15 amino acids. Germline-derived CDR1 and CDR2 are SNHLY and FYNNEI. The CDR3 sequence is CASSEGGPVLYEQYF. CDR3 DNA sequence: TGTGCCAGCAGTGAGGGGGGGCCGGTTCTCTACGAGCAGTACTTC.

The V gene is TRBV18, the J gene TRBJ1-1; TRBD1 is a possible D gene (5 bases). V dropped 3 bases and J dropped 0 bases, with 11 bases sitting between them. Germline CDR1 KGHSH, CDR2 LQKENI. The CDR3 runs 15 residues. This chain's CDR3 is CASSPGGRMNTEAFF. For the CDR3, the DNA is TGTGCCAGCTCACCGGGGGGGAGAATGAACACTGAAGCTTTCTTT. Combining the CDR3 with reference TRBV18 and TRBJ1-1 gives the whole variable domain NAGVMQNPRHLVRRRGQEARLRCSPMKGHSHVYWYRQLPEEGLKFMVYLQKENIIDESGMPKERFSAEFPKEGPSILRIQQVVRGDSAAYFCASSPGGRMNTEAFFGQGTRLTVV.

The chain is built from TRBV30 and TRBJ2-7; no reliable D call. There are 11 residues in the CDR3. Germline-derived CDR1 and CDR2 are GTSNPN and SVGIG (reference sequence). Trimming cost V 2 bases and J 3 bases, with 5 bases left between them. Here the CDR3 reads CAWSIYYEQYF. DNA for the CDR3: TGTGCCTGGAGTATTTACTACGAGCAGTACTTC.

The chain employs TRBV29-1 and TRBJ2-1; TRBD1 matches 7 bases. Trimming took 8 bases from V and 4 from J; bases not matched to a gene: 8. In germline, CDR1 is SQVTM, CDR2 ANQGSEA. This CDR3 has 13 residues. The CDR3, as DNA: TGCAGCACGGGACAGACCCTTTACAATGAGCAGTTCTTC. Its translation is CSTGQTLYNEQFF.

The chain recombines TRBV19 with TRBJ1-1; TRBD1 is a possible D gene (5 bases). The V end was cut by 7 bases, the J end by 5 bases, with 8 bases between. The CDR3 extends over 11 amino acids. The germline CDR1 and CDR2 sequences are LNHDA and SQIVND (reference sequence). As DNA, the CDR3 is TGTGCCAGTATTGGGGGGACTGAAGCTTTCTTT. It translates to CASIGGTEAFF.

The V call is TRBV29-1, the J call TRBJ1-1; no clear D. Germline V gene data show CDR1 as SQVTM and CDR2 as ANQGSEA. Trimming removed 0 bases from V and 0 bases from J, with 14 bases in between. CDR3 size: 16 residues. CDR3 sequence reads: CSVEDGYLGVNTEAFF. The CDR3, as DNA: TGCAGCGTTGAAGATGGATACCTCGGAGTGAACACTGAAGCTTTCTTT.

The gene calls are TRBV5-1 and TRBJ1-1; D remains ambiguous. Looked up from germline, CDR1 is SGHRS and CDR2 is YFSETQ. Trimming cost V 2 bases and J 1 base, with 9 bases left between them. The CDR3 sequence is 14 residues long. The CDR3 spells CASSFASGNTEAFF. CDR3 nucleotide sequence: TGCGCCAGCAGCTTTGCATCAGGGAACACTGAAGCTTTCTTT.

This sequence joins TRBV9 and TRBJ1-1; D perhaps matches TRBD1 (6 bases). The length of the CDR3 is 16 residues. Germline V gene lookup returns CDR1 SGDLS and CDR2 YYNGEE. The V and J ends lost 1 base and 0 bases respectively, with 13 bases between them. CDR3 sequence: CASSVLQGTMNTEAFF. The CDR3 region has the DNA TGTGCCAGCAGCGTACTACAGGGAACCATGAACACTGAAGCTTTCTTT.

CDR3 loop: CASSTRGGGYTF. The DNA of the CDR3 is TGTGCCAGCAGCACCCGGGGGGGTGGCTACACCTTC. The chain uses TRBV21-1 and TRBJ1-2. TRBV21-1 is labeled a pseudogene. This CDR3 is 12 amino acids long.